This TCR beta chain stems from a study of vaccination effects on CD4 cells after COVID-19. About the research overall: The patients, three convalescent individuals, were sampled early and late after vaccination. Whole-study findings and limits: In people who had recovered, most post-vaccine spike-reactive clones were new vaccine-induced clones.

The sample holds one count of this clone. Antigen unknown. This table comes from immunoSEQ multiplex PCR, and its TCRdb copy is limited to in-frame clones, with some not included. The sample records 13,000 to 15,000 clones, around 84% being singletons. V was pared by 7 bases and J by 7 bases, with 8 bases of the junction left unmatched. The germline gives CDR1 MNHEY, CDR2 SMNVEV (reference sequence). CDR3 length: 14 amino acids. The ViraFEST assay expanded antigen-specific CD4+ T cells with viral peptide pools before sequencing. An approximately 10-day culture period preceded the isolation of CD4+ T cells. The person acquired a PCR-confirmed SARS-CoV-2 infection between March and December 2020. Each participant was administered two doses of either the BNT162b2 or the mRNA-1273 vaccine. Wells each received around 2.2 million PBMC, cultured with approximately 9.1 IU/ml IL-2 and around 10 ug/ml peptides.

The TCR comes from a human donor who had a prior SARS-CoV-2 infection. The genes are TRBV27 and TRBJ2-1; 9 bases match TRBD2. Sequencing was performed on CD4+ T cells from PBMCs cultured with HCoV-NL63 spike peptides, taken after COVID-19 vaccination. The CDR3: CASTRGSGRNEQFF. In nucleotides, the CDR3 is TGTGCCAGCACCCGGGGTAGCGGGAGAAATGAGCAGTTCTTC.